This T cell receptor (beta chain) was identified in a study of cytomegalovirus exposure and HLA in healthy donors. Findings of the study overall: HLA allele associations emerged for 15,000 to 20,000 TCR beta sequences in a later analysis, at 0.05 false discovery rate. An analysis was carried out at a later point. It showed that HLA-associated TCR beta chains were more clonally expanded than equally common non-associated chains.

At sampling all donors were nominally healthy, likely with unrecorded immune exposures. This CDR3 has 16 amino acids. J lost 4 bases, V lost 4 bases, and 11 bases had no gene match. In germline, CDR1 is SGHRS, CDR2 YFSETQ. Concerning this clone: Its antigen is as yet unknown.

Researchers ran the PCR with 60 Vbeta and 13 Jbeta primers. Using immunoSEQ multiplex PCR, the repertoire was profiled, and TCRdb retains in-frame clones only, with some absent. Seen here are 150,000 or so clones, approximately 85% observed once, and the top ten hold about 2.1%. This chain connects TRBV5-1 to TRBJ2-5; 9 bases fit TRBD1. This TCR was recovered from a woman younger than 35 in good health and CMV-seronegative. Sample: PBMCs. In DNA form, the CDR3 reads TGCGCCAGCAGCACAATAGGACAGGGGAAAATAGAGACCCAGTACTTC. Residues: CASSTIGQGKIETQYF.